The rows below give T cell receptor beta chains drawn from one sample of a study of metastatic and nonmetastatic thyroid tumors. MiXCR was used by TCRdb to re-call the PCR reads. The sample carries roughly 46,000 clones, about 22% recorded once. Sequencing was performed on blood. Receptors originate from a male donor with papillary thyroid cancer or a benign thyroid nodule (not recorded which). Some clones in this sample may be carry-over from other donors' samples. Each CDR3 is given with its conserved first and last residue. D genes are given only for firm matches. Clone size is shown for a subset of rows, as once, few, many or a class of expanded clone.

d_call clone_size j_call v_call cdr3_aa cdr3_nt
TRBD2 few TRBJ2-7 TRBV10-3 CAISETPRGGSTYEQYF TGTGCCATCAGTGAGACCCCGCGGGGGGGGAGTACCTACGAGCAGTACTTC
- - TRBJ1-5 TRBV2 CASRRGRAGNQPQHF TGTGCCAGCAGAAGGGGTAGGGCAGGCAATCAGCCCCAGCATTTT
- few TRBJ2-1 TRBV6-1 CASSETSPDYNEQFF TGTGCCAGCAGTGAAACGTCACCAGATTACAATGAGCAGTTCTTC
- many TRBJ2-7 TRBV15 CATSREGVEEQYF TGTGCCACCAGCAGAGAGGGGGTGGAGGAGCAGTACTTC
- few TRBJ2-7 TRBV27 CASSPAFGPYEQYF TGTGCCAGCAGCCCGGCCTTCGGGCCCTACGAGCAGTACTTC
- - TRBJ2-7 TRBV15 CATSRDFGSHEQYF TGTGCCACCAGCAGAGATTTTGGGTCCCACGAGCAGTACTTC
TRBD2 - TRBJ2-7 TRBV30 CAWSVPGGGRFYEQYF TGTGCCTGGAGTGTACCGGGCGGGGGGAGATTCTACGAGCAGTACTTC
- - TRBJ2-7 TRBV6-1 CASTEGGFEQYF TGTGCCAGCACCGAAGGCGGTTTTGAGCAGTACTTC
TRBD2 - TRBJ2-7 TRBV9 CASSPRAGMGYEQYF TGTGCCAGCAGCCCCAGAGCGGGGATGGGGTACGAGCAGTACTTC
- few TRBJ1-5 TRBV29-1 CSTEGGDGNQPQHF TGCAGCACCGAGGGCGGGGATGGCAATCAGCCCCAGCATTTT